The present T cell receptor beta chain was sequenced within a study of cytomegalovirus exposure and HLA in healthy donors. The length of the CDR3 is 15 residues. Trimming took 5 bases from V and 5 from J; bases not matched to a gene: 12. Germline values: CDR1 SEHNR, CDR2 FQNEAQ (reference sequence). The study ran its PCR with 60 Vbeta and 13 Jbeta primers. The repertoire was sequenced with immunoSEQ multiplex PCR; TCRdb's copy has only in-frame clones and lacks some. The sample includes over 60,000 clones, around 66% of them seen just once. Turning to this clone: Its matching antigen is unknown.

Study conclusions and caveats: Links to common viral pathogens appeared, in a later analysis, for several of the most significant clusters. TCR beta V- and J-gene trimming was later associated with a missense DCLRE1C variant. An analysis done earlier found most TCR beta V segments productive about 87% or about 30% of the time.

This rearrangement joins TRBV7-9 to TRBJ2-7; 7 bases align to TRBD1. The sequence derives from a male donor in good health and CMV-seropositive. Sequencing used PBMCs. The CDR3 DNA reads as TGTGCCAGCAGCGCCAGACAGGGTTTAAGGAACGAGCAGTACTTC. It encodes CASSARQGLRNEQYF.